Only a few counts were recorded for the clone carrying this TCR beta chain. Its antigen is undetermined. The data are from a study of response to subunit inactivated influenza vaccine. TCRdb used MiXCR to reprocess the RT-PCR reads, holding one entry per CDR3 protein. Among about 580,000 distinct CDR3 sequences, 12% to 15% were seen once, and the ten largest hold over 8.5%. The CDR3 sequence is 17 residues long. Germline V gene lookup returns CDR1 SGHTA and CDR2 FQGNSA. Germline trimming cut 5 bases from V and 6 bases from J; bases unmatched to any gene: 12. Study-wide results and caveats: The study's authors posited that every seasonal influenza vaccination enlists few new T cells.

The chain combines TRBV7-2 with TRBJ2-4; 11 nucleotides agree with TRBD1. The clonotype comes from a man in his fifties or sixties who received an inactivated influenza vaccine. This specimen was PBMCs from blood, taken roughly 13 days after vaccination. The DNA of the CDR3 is TGTGCCAGCAGCCCCGGACAGGGGGCGAATTATGGAAACATTCAGTACTTC. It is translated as CASSPGQGANYGNIQYF.